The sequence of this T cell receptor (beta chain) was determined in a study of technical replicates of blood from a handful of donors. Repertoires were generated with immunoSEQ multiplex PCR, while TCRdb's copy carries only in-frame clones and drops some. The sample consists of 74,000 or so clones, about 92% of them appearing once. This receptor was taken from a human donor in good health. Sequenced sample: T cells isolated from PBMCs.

This chain's CDR3 is CAACRVVSTEAFF. The CDR3 DNA follows: TGTGCCGCATGCAGGGTTGTGAGTACTGAAGCTTTCTTT. The genes are TRBV6-6 and TRBJ1-1; D may be TRBD1 (5 bases). Germline values: CDR1 MNHNY, CDR2 SVGAGI (reference sequence). V lost 11 bases and J 5 bases, leaving 18 bases between the germline ends. The CDR3 length is 13 residues.